This TCR beta chain was found in a study of Graves' ophthalmopathy and Graves' hyperthyroidism. Whole-study findings and limits: Blood repertoires reportedly contained most expanded thyroid clonotypes above 0.001 frequency.

Amplifying from RNA transcripts, the study obtained TCR beta CDR3 regions. The authors performed first-round RT-PCR with HTBI primers and then a second-round multiplex PCR. TCRdb reanalysed the multiplex PCR reads using MiXCR and keeps one entry per CDR3 protein. The sample lists 360,000 or so distinct CDR3 sequences, around 18% occurring once. This clonotype was recorded at least ten times. Antigen unknown. Mismatch with germline at one junction end may stem from a read error. Per germline, CDR1 SEHNR and CDR2 FQNEAQ (reference sequence). This CDR3 region has 12 residues. The TCR originated in a woman aged 18-29 years with Graves' ophthalmopathy. Sequencing was done on a sample of peripheral blood. The V and J genes are TRBV7-9 and TRBJ1-1, with 7 positions matching TRBD1. The CDR3 sequence is CASSLEGARGRF. The CDR3 DNA reads as TGTGCCAGCAGCTTAGAGGGGGCCAGGGGCCGATTC. The full variable domain, in which reference TRBV7-9 and TRBJ1-1 provide the parts outside the CDR3, is DTGVSQNPRHKITKRGQNVTFRCDPISEHNRLYWYRQTLGQGPEFLTYFQNEAQLEKSRLLSDRFSAERPKGSFSTLEIQRTEQGDSAMYLCASSLEGARGRFGQGTRLTVV.